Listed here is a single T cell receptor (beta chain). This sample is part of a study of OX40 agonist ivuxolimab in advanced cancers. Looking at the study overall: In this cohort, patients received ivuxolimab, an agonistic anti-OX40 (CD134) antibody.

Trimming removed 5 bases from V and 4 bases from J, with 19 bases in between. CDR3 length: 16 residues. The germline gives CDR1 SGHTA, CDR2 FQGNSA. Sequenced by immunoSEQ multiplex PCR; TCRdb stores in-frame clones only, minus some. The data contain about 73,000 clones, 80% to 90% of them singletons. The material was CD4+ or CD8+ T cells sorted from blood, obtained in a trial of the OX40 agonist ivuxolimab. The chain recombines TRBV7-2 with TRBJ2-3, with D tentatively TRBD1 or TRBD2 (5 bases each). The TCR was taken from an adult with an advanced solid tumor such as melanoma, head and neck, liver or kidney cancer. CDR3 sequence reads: CASSGRWDARADTQYF. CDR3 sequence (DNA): TGTGCCAGCAGCGGCAGATGGGACGCAAGGGCAGATACGCAGTATTTT.